The text below deals with one T cell receptor (beta chain). Its antigen is not known. The record originates from a study of neurological immune-mediated disorders. V shed 5 bases and J 8 bases; nucleotides not matched to a gene: 8. Germline CDR1 is SGHVS and CDR2 is FNYEAQ. The length of the CDR3 is 14 residues. cDNA synthesis was performed by 5'RACE with 10-nucleotide random UMIs. TCRdb independently ran MiXCR on the 5' RACE reads; one entry per CDR3 protein. The sample carries over 75,000 distinct CDR3 sequences, 5.8% recorded once. Study findings and constraints: Across subjects, expanded clones had no CDR3 amino acid sequences in common, pointing to private repertoires in all groups. The authors found no clinical or MRI feature associated with the multiple sclerosis repertoire cluster.

Specified time point: longitudinal time-point 2. Unsorted libraries were generated from 2 million PBMCs held at -80 degrees C. V usage is TRBV7-6 and J usage is TRBJ2-2; 7 nucleotides line up with TRBD2. The receptor's source is a woman aged 55 to 70 with multiple sclerosis. Specimen: PBMCs. The CDR3: CASSPSGVRGELFF. CDR3 DNA: TGTGCCAGCAGCCCGAGCGGGGTGAGAGGGGAGCTGTTTTTT.